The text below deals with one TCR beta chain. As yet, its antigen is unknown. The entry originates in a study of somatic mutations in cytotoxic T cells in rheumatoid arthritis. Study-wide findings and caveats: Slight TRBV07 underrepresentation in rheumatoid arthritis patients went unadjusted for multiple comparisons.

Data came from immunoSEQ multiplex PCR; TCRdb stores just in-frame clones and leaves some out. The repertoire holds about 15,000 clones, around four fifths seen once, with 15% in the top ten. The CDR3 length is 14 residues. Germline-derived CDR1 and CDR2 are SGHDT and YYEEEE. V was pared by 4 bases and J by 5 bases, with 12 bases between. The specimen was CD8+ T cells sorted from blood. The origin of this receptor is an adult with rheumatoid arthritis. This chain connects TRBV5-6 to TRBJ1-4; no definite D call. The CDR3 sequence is CASSPGGINEKLFF. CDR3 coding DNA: TGTGCCAGCAGCCCCGGAGGGATAAATGAAAAACTGTTTTTT. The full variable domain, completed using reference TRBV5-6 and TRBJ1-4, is DAGVTQSPTHLIKTRGQQVTLRCSPKSGHDTVSWYQQALGQGPQFIFQYYEEEERQRGNFPDRFSGHQFPNYSSELNVNALLLGDSALYLCASSPGGINEKLFFGSGTQLSVL.